The 5 T cell receptor beta chains below all came from one sample that was sequenced in a study of Ad26.COV2.S vaccination and SARS-CoV-2 variants. Indicated treatment: some 20 received Ad26.COV2.S at low or high dose, single or two shots; 5 received placebo; per-sample allocation not given. Sampling was done on day 63 after the first vaccine or placebo injection. Generated by immunoSEQ multiplex PCR, the TCRdb table keeps only in-frame clones and is missing some. The table includes around 340,000 clones, 85% to 90% detected once. Sequenced material: peripheral blood, taken in a trial of Ad26.COV2.S vaccine versus placebo. All receptors derive from a person aged 18-65 years who received the Ad26.COV2.S COVID-19 vaccine or a placebo.

The V gene is TRBV2, the J gene TRBJ2-7; the match to TRBD2 covers 14 bases. Germline V gene sequence: CDR1 SNHLY, CDR2 FYNNEI. CDR3 length: 15 amino acids. The V and J ends lost 8 bases and 6 bases, in that order; junction bases with no gene match: 9. The CDR3 DNA follows: TGTGCCAGCTGGGCCCAGGGACTAGCGGGAGTCGAGCAGTACTTC. This gives the protein CASWAQGLAGVEQYF.

This clone came up a few times. J is TRBJ2-5 and V is TRBV5-5; TRBD1 matches 7 bases. J lost 0 bases, V lost 4 bases, and 6 bases had no gene match. The CDR3 sequence is 15 residues long. Germline CDR1 SGHKS, CDR2 YYEKEE (reference sequence). Here the CDR3 DNA reads TGTGCCAGCAGCAGATCGGGACAGTACCAAGAGACCCAGTACTTC. Translation gives CASSRSGQYQETQYF.

CDR3 amino acids: CASRARASNNEQFF. The CDR3 DNA reads as TGTGCCAGTAGGGCGCGGGCGTCTAACAATGAGCAGTTCTTC. This chain joins TRBV19 and TRBJ2-1, with D perhaps matching TRBD2 (5 bases). Germline loops: CDR1 LNHDA, CDR2 SQIVND (reference sequence). The CDR3 length is 14 residues. The germline V and J ends were trimmed by 6 bases and 5 bases, with 14 bases remaining between them.

The chain has TRBV5-1 and TRBJ2-2, with TRBD1 matching 8 bases. The trim removed 1 base at V and 2 bases at J, leaving 4 bases unmatched. The CDR3 consists of 16 residues. In germline, CDR1 is SGHRS, CDR2 YFSETQ. The chain's CDR3 is CASSLNTGGNTGELFF. The CDR3, as DNA: TGCGCCAGCAGCTTGAATACAGGGGGAAACACCGGGGAGCTGTTTTTT. Complete variable domain (other parts from reference TRBV5-1 and TRBJ2-2): KAGVTQTPRYLIKTRGQQVTLSCSPISGHRSVSWYQQTPGQGLQFLFEYFSETQRNKGNFPGRFSGRQFSNSRSEMNVSTLELGDSALYLCASSLNTGGNTGELFFGEGSRLTVL.

The rearrangement joins TRBV5-5 to TRBJ2-5, with TRBD1 identical over 12 bases. Germline CDR1 SGHKS, CDR2 YYEKEE (reference sequence). V shed 4 bases and J 5 bases; nucleotides not matched to a gene: 9. The CDR3 has 16 residues. The CDR3 DNA reads as TGTGCCAGCAGCCACACGACCGGGACAGGGGGCGAGACCCAGTACTTC. Translated: CASSHTTGTGGETQYF.